This is a list of T cell receptor beta chains from one sample in a study of response to subunit inactivated influenza vaccine. Each CDR3 protein gets one entry after TCRdb re-called the RT-PCR reads with MiXCR. This repertoire shows hundreds of thousands of distinct CDR3 sequences, 7.6% found once; its top ten account for over 10%. Sequencing used PBMCs from blood, obtained roughly 24 months after vaccination. Source of these receptors: a man aged 50-75 years who received an inactivated influenza vaccine. Each CDR3 is given with its conserved first and last residue. The D gene is left open where the match is weak. Some rows mark clone size as missing; the rest say once, few, many or name a class of expanded clone.

cdr3_aa: CATSRDLPGTQHF
cdr3_nt: TGTGCCACCAGCAGAGATCTTCCAGGGACCCAGCATTTT
v_call: TRBV15
clone_size: few
j_call: TRBJ1-5
d_call: -

cdr3_aa: CSANGGGGKEYF
cdr3_nt: TGCAGTGCTAACGGGGGAGGGGGTAAGGAGTACTTC
v_call: TRBV20-1
clone_size: -
j_call: TRBJ2-7
d_call: -

cdr3_aa: CASSRGGTSTGELFF
cdr3_nt: TGTGCCAGCAGCCGCGGGGGAACGAGCACCGGGGAGCTGTTTTTT
v_call: TRBV7-2
clone_size: -
j_call: TRBJ2-2
d_call: TRBD2

cdr3_aa: CASSQQGLNPGELFF
cdr3_nt: TGTGCCAGCAGCCAACAGGGGCTAAACCCCGGGGAGCTGTTTTTT
v_call: TRBV7-8
clone_size: -
j_call: TRBJ2-2
d_call: TRBD1

cdr3_aa: CSYRGLAYEQYF
cdr3_nt: TGCAGCTATCGGGGACTAGCGTACGAGCAGTACTTC
v_call: TRBV29-1
clone_size: few
j_call: TRBJ2-7
d_call: TRBD2

cdr3_aa: CASSFGGGYSPLHF
cdr3_nt: TGTGCCAGCAGCTTTGGGGGTGGTTATTCACCCCTCCACTTT
v_call: TRBV5-8
clone_size: few
j_call: TRBJ1-6
d_call: -

cdr3_aa: CASSPQGPAGNQPQHF
cdr3_nt: TGTGCCAGCAGTCCACAGGGGCCAGCGGGCAATCAGCCCCAGCATTTT
v_call: TRBV27
clone_size: many
j_call: TRBJ1-5
d_call: TRBD1

cdr3_aa: CASSPGGNYGYTF
cdr3_nt: TGTGCCAGCTCCCCTGGGGGAAACTATGGCTACACCTTC
v_call: TRBV18
clone_size: many
j_call: TRBJ1-2
d_call: -

cdr3_aa: CATSARGGQETQYF
cdr3_nt: TGTGCCACCAGCGCGCGCGGGGGCCAAGAGACCCAGTACTTC
v_call: TRBV15
clone_size: many
j_call: TRBJ2-5
d_call: TRBD2

cdr3_aa: CASSFGRGPQHF
cdr3_nt: TGTGCCAGCAGCTTCGGAAGAGGGCCCCAGCATTTT
v_call: TRBV11-2
clone_size: -
j_call: TRBJ1-5
d_call: -

cdr3_aa: CASSPSGRAYEQFF
cdr3_nt: TGTGCCAGCAGCCCTAGCGGGAGGGCCTATGAGCAGTTCTTC
v_call: TRBV12-3/TRBV12-4
clone_size: few
j_call: TRBJ2-1
d_call: TRBD2

cdr3_aa: CASAGTLGEAEQYF
cdr3_nt: TGTGCCAGCGCCGGGACGTTGGGAGAAGCCGAGCAGTACTTC
v_call: TRBV7-9
clone_size: many
j_call: TRBJ2-7
d_call: -

cdr3_aa: CRGDRDTDYGYTF
cdr3_nt: TGCAGAGGCGACCGGGACACCGACTATGGCTACACCTTC
v_call: TRBV20-1
clone_size: -
j_call: TRBJ1-2
d_call: -

cdr3_aa: CASSQGTANTGELFF
cdr3_nt: TGCGCCAGCAGCCAAGGGACAGCCAACACCGGGGAGCTGTTTTTT
v_call: TRBV4-3
clone_size: few
j_call: TRBJ2-2
d_call: -

cdr3_aa: CASSLKSGSTDTQYF
cdr3_nt: TGTGCCAGCAGCTTGAAGAGTGGAAGCACAGATACGCAGTATTTT
v_call: TRBV5-4
clone_size: -
j_call: TRBJ2-3
d_call: -

cdr3_aa: CASSFPAGTVQETQYF
cdr3_nt: TGTGCCAGCAGTTTCCCAGCCGGGACAGTCCAAGAGACCCAGTACTTC
v_call: TRBV28
clone_size: -
j_call: TRBJ2-5
d_call: TRBD1

cdr3_aa: CASSFTNRAVGSNTEAFF
cdr3_nt: TGCGCCAGCAGCTTCACCAACAGGGCGGTGGGGTCTAACACTGAAGCTTTCTTT
v_call: TRBV5-1
clone_size: -
j_call: TRBJ1-1
d_call: -

cdr3_aa: CSALASGTGAYEQYF
cdr3_nt: TGCAGTGCTTTAGCTTCCGGGACAGGGGCCTACGAGCAGTACTTC
v_call: TRBV20-1
clone_size: few
j_call: TRBJ2-7
d_call: TRBD1

cdr3_aa: CASSQGGSNQPQHF
cdr3_nt: TGTGCCAGCAGCCAAGGGGGTTCCAATCAGCCCCAGCATTTT
v_call: TRBV4-1
clone_size: many
j_call: TRBJ1-5
d_call: -

cdr3_aa: CASRLGTGNGETQYF
cdr3_nt: TGTGCCAGCAGACTGGGGACAGGGAATGGGGAGACCCAGTACTTC
v_call: TRBV12-3/TRBV12-4
clone_size: -
j_call: TRBJ2-5
d_call: TRBD1

cdr3_aa: CASSLLTQPTEAFF
cdr3_nt: TGCGCCAGCAGCTTGTTGACACAGCCGACTGAAGCTTTCTTT
v_call: TRBV5-1
clone_size: few
j_call: TRBJ1-1
d_call: -

cdr3_aa: CASSGQGALAYGYTF
cdr3_nt: TGTGCCAGCAGCGGACAGGGGGCTTTAGCCTATGGCTACACCTTC
v_call: TRBV5-6
clone_size: few
j_call: TRBJ1-2
d_call: TRBD1

cdr3_aa: CASSLSEDHEQYF
cdr3_nt: TGTGCCAGCAGTTTATCCGAGGACCACGAGCAGTACTTC
v_call: TRBV28
clone_size: -
j_call: TRBJ2-7
d_call: -

cdr3_aa: CASSYSTGGPYEQYF
cdr3_nt: TGTGCCAGCAGTTACTCCACAGGGGGCCCCTACGAGCAGTACTTC
v_call: TRBV6-5
clone_size: -
j_call: TRBJ2-7
d_call: TRBD1

cdr3_aa: CSAGSRARPRYEQFF
cdr3_nt: TGCAGTGCTGGAAGCAGGGCACGACCAAGGTATGAGCAGTTCTTC
v_call: TRBV20-1
clone_size: few
j_call: TRBJ2-1
d_call: -

cdr3_aa: CASSESQRNTGELFF
cdr3_nt: TGCGCCAGCAGTGAGTCGCAACGGAACACCGGGGAGCTGTTTTTT
v_call: TRBV10-2
clone_size: -
j_call: TRBJ2-2
d_call: -

cdr3_aa: CSAPGSANRPNTGELFF
cdr3_nt: TGCAGTGCTCCGGGCTCGGCAAACCGGCCGAACACCGGGGAGCTGTTTTTT
v_call: TRBV20-1
clone_size: -
j_call: TRBJ2-2
d_call: -

cdr3_aa: CASSYSLSGELFF
cdr3_nt: TGTGCCAGCAGTTACTCGCTGTCCGGGGAGCTGTTTTTT
v_call: TRBV6-5
clone_size: few
j_call: TRBJ2-2
d_call: -

cdr3_aa: CASGGDRANTEAFF
cdr3_nt: TGTGCCAGCGGGGGGGACAGGGCGAACACTGAAGCTTTCTTT
v_call: TRBV2
clone_size: many
j_call: TRBJ1-1
d_call: TRBD1

cdr3_aa: CASSLGRQGFTEAFF
cdr3_nt: TGTGCCAGCAGCCTGGGACGGCAGGGATTCACTGAAGCTTTCTTT
v_call: TRBV5-6
clone_size: few
j_call: TRBJ1-1
d_call: -

cdr3_aa: CATSGGPVNEQFF
cdr3_nt: TGTGCCACCAGTGGGGGGCCAGTCAATGAGCAGTTCTTC
v_call: TRBV24-1
clone_size: -
j_call: TRBJ2-1
d_call: -

cdr3_aa: CAISDRGAVGDTQYF
cdr3_nt: TGTGCCATCAGTGACCGGGGGGCCGTAGGAGATACGCAGTATTTT
v_call: TRBV10-3
clone_size: many
j_call: TRBJ2-3
d_call: -

cdr3_aa: CATSSLTSGGDTQYF
cdr3_nt: TGTGCCACCAGCAGCCTGACTAGCGGGGGAGATACGCAGTATTTT
v_call: TRBV15
clone_size: -
j_call: TRBJ2-3
d_call: TRBD2

cdr3_aa: CASTSSGTDYSNQPQHF
cdr3_nt: TGTGCCAGCACCTCTTCCGGGACAGATTATAGCAATCAGCCCCAGCATTTT
v_call: TRBV28
clone_size: few
j_call: TRBJ1-5
d_call: TRBD1

cdr3_aa: CASSSIRGEQFF
cdr3_nt: TGTGCCAGCAGCTCGATCAGGGGAGAGCAGTTCTTC
v_call: TRBV5-6
clone_size: -
j_call: TRBJ2-1
d_call: -

cdr3_aa: CASSQDPGGLAASSTGELFF
cdr3_nt: TGCGCCAGCAGCCAAGATCCCGGAGGACTAGCGGCCTCGAGTACCGGGGAGCTGTTTTTT
v_call: TRBV4-3
clone_size: many
j_call: TRBJ2-2
d_call: TRBD2

cdr3_aa: CSALAIAGGQPQHF
cdr3_nt: TGCAGTGCCTTAGCTATCGCCGGGGGCCAGCCCCAGCATTTT
v_call: TRBV20-1
clone_size: few
j_call: TRBJ1-5
d_call: -

cdr3_aa: CSVERGRNEQFF
cdr3_nt: TGCAGCGTTGAACGGGGGAGGAATGAGCAGTTCTTC
v_call: TRBV29-1
clone_size: -
j_call: TRBJ2-1
d_call: -

cdr3_aa: CASSQVPPGGQETQYF
cdr3_nt: TGCGCCAGCAGCCAAGTCCCCCCAGGGGGACAAGAGACCCAGTACTTC
v_call: TRBV4-1
clone_size: many
j_call: TRBJ2-5
d_call: TRBD1

cdr3_aa: CSASSQGVRNEQFF
cdr3_nt: TGCAGTGCTAGTTCCCAGGGGGTGAGGAATGAGCAGTTCTTC
v_call: TRBV20-1
clone_size: -
j_call: TRBJ2-1
d_call: TRBD1

cdr3_aa: CASRYSDRYYGYTF
cdr3_nt: TGTGCCAGCAGATACTCTGACAGATACTATGGCTACACCTTC
v_call: TRBV6-5
clone_size: -
j_call: TRBJ1-2
d_call: -